This T cell receptor beta chain is drawn from a study of blood T cell repertoires in COVID-19 (dated by TCRdb to the early 2020s). In the study overall: The collaborator samples originated in the United States, Italy and Spain and spanned the acute and convalescent phases of COVID-19. The material from the prospective study consisted of cDNA or gDNA derived from T cells, B-cell-depleted T cells, or PBMCs. The dataset comprised deeply sampled blood TCRbeta repertoires from subjects exposed to, actively infected with, or recovered from COVID-19. The repertoires were made available in a free public database intended to serve as a resource for research on the immune response to SARS-CoV-2. The samples were drawn from two sources: the first 160 participants of the ongoing ImmuneRACE study, and 1,254 subjects contributed by 6 global collaborators. A de-identified subject ID, COVID-19 status, age in years and sex were almost always included in the sample metadata. Where available, HLA class I and class II types were taken from metadata supplied by the sample provider and were not determined by assay-based typing. The study at large found these results: The amount of clinical and demographic metadata varied by source and participant and was provided uncurated.

One collaborating source in Seattle enrolled patients while the patients were actively infected and followed the patients over time throughout the course of disease. Collaborating institutions collected whole blood in K2EDTA tubes following their own protocols. For TCRbeta analysis, collaborators shipped samples as frozen whole blood, isolated PBMCs, or DNA extracted from either of those sample types. Comment on this clone: Its antigen is still unknown. There are no base qualities to consult, and no much larger clone falls within one base.

For CDR1 and CDR2, the germline V gene lists SGHAT and FQNNGV. Between the V and J ends, shortened by 5 bases and 8 bases respectively, the junction contains 12 bases. The CDR3 measures 12 amino acids from cysteine to phenylalanine. Just CDR3 DNA is preserved here, 36 bases in frame from base 1. The immunoSEQ Assay, a bias-controlled multiplex PCR, was used to amplify TCRbeta CDR3 regions from genomic DNA. Regarding the original processing steps: Within the assay, amplification of reference gene primers was used to estimate how many nucleated cells each sample contained. To quantify the absolute abundance of each unique TCRbeta CDR3 rearrangement, sequence reads were collapsed and filtered. For each sample, productive Simpson clonality was calculated as the square root of Simpson's diversity index over productive rearrangements. TCRdb holds this immuneACCESS table with in-frame rearrangements only. Some clones are missing; in checked studies, unresolved V genes explain under half, and the rest has no known cause. The V and J calls and clone size were taken over from that table, and D and trimming were inferred from the DNA. The sample table contains 250,000 to 400,000 clones; only one count was recorded for about 91% of them. Around 1.6% of the sample comes from the top ten.

This TCR came from a woman in her twenties or thirties with COVID-19, enrolled during active disease. Sample: peripheral blood. The sequence links TRBV11-2 to TRBJ1-1; confidence is insufficient to name the D gene. The DNA sequence is TGTGCCAGCAGCCCCTTCGGGGTAGAAGCTTTCTTT. Its translation reads: CASSPFGVEAFF.